This T cell receptor (beta chain) is from a study of siplizumab effects on memory and regulatory T cells. Findings and limits, study-wide: The alloresponse seemed to draw substantially on naive T cells, which appeared more diverse than memory cells. Mean Treg-derived proportions of mappable alloreactive CD4+ clones were 55% to 75% for siplizumab and about 30% for controls.

Some clones are missing from TCRdb's copy, which holds only in-frame ones; the method was immunoSEQ multiplex PCR. The sample has 90,000 to 120,000 clones; 80% to 95% are singletons. Germline CDR1 reads SGHAT; CDR2 reads FQNNGV. The ends were cut back, 1 base at V and 8 bases at J, with 14 bases in the middle. The CDR3 loop spans 15 amino acids. Comments on this clone: Its specificity is unknown.

This chain uses TRBV11-2 with TRBJ1-4, with D perhaps matching TRBD1 (6 bases). The receptor was isolated from a human donor in good health. Some clones in this sample may be carry-over from other donors' samples. Sequencing used CD4+ T cells sorted from blood. The CDR3 bases are TGTGCCAGCAGCTTAGCGGGGGGGCCAGCGGAAAAACTGTTTTTT. Protein product: CASSLAGGPAEKLFF.